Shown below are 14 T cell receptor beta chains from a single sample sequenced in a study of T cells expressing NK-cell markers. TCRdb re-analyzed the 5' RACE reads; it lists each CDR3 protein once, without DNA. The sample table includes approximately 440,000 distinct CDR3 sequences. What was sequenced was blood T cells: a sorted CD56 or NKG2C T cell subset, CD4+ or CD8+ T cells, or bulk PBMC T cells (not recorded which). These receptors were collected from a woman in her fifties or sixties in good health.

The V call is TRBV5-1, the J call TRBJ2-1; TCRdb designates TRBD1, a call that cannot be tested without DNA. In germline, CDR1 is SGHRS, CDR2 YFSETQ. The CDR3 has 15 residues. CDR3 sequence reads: CASSLLGQGSVEQFF.

Here the CDR3 reads CASSQVHWANTEAFF. The rearrangement uses TRBV14 and TRBJ1-1. Germline-derived CDR1 and CDR2 are SGHDN and FVKESK. The CDR3 runs 15 residues.

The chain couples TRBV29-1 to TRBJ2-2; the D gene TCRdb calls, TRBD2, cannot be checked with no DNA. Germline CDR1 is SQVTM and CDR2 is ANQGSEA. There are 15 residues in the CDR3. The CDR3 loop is CSVVIGGRVTGELFF.

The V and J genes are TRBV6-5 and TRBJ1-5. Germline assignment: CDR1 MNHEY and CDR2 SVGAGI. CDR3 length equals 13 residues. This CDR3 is CASRLDLDQPQHF.

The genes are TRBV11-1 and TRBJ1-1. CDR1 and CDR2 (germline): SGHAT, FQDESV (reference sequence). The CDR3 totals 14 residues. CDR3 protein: CASSYAGPNTEAFF.

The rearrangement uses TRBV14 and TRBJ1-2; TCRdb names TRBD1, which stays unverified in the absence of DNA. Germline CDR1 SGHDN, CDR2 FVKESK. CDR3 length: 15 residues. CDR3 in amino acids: CASSPLTGGAYGYTF.

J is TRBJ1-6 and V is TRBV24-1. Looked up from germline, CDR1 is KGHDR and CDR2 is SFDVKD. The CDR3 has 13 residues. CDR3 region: CATSAYGRPPLHF.

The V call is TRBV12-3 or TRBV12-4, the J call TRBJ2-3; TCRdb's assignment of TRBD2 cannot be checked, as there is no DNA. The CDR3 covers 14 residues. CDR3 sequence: CASSLWRATDTQYF.

The CDR3 region is CASSWIRGTGELFF. The chain couples TRBV11-3 to TRBJ2-2; as DNA is missing, the TRBD1 call by TCRdb cannot be tested. The CDR3 runs to 14 residues. Germline CDR1 reads SGHNT; CDR2 reads YENEEA. Variable domain in full (rest from reference TRBV11-3 and TRBJ2-2): EAGVVQSPRYKIIEKKQPVAFWCNPISGHNTLYWYLQNLGQGPELLIRYENEEAVDDSQLPKDRFSAERLKGVDSTLKIQPAELGDSAVYLCASSWIRGTGELFFGEGSRLTVL.

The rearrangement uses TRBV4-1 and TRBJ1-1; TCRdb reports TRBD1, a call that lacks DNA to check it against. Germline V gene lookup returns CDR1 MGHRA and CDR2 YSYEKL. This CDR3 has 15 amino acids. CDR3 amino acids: CASNQPSRGLPEAFF.

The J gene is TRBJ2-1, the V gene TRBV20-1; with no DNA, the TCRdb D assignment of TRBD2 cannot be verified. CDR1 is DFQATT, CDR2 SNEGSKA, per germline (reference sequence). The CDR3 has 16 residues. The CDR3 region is CSAPRTLLAEPNEQFF.

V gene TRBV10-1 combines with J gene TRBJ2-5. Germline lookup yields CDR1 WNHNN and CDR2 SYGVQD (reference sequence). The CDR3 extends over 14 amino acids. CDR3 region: CASSESGPSKTQYF.

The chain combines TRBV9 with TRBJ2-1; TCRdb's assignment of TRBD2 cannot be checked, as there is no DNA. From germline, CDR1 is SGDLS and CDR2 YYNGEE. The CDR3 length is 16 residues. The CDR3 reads CASSPMGLAGLNEQFF.

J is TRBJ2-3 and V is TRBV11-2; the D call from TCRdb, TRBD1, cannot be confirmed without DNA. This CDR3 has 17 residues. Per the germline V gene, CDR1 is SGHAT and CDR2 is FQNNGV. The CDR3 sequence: CASSPLDPARRTDTQYF.